This TCR beta chain was found in a study of shared clonotypes between healthy human individuals. The germline V gene encodes CDR1 SGHRS and CDR2 YFSETQ. This CDR3 region has 16 residues. V shed 3 bases, J shed 3 bases, and the junction held 8 bases outside the gene matches. The repertoire was sequenced with immunoSEQ multiplex PCR; TCRdb's copy has only in-frame clones and lacks some. The sample has 2 million to 2.5 million clones, approximately 95% seen once. Regarding the study as a whole: Generation of non-shared clonotypes was less probable than generation of clonotypes shared by all four donors. Some naive CD4 clonotypes, about 5.5%, turned up in common across a few donors.

With regard to this clone: As yet, its antigen is unknown.

Those who donated were healthy HIV-negative adults, with no recent acute infections or vaccinations reported. V gene TRBV5-1 combines with J gene TRBJ2-1, with 8 positions matching TRBD2. Specimen: naive CD4+ T cells from PBMCs. Described subset: CD45RA+ positively selected. The receptor's source is a man aged 18 to 29 in good health. Some clones in this sample may be carry-over from other donors' samples. The CDR3 protein is CASSSQPGLDYNEQFF. The CDR3 region has the DNA TGCGCCAGCAGCTCGCAACCGGGACTAGACTACAATGAGCAGTTCTTC.